What follows is one T cell receptor (beta chain) and its context. No antigen is known for it. Some clones are missing from TCRdb's copy, which holds only in-frame ones; the method was immunoSEQ multiplex PCR. The table records around 66,000 clones, 93% of them present only once. The related graft donor's blood sample was taken on the day of bone marrow donation. The data are from a study of T cells after posttransplantation cyclophosphamide. The study, taken as a whole, reports: TRB clonality was highly associated with recipient CMV seropositivity and reactivation.

The junction had 6 bases not matched to a gene; V was cut back by 4 bases and J by 8 bases. Germline CDR1 and CDR2: SQVTM and ANQGSEA. This CDR3 comprises 12 residues. Material: PBMCs. V usage is TRBV29-1 and J usage is TRBJ1-2, with 8 bases identical to TRBD1. This TCR derives from a woman aged 25 to 39 in good health and a related stem cell transplant donor. CDR3 loop: CSVVISGGGYTF. CDR3 nucleotide sequence: TGCAGCGTTGTAATTTCAGGGGGCGGCTACACCTTC.